This entry lists 17 T cell receptor beta chains sequenced from one sample in a study of tumor-infiltrating lymphocytes in primary liver carcinoma. A constant-region primer served to make TCR beta cDNA from around 500 ng total RNA. Construction of TCR beta libraries relied on three successive nested multiplex PCR rounds employing slightly modified ARM-PCR. In the first two PCR rounds, TRBV1-TRBV30 forward primers were paired with a C-beta reverse primer, and each round lasted approximately 9 cycles. TCRdb processed the multiplex PCR reads anew with MiXCR; each CDR3 protein has one entry. The sample holds about 100,000 distinct CDR3 sequences, about 70% seen once. Total RNA and DNA came together from around 20-30 mg of bulk tissue without cell sorting. What was sequenced was tumor-adjacent normal liver tissue. Every receptor here comes from a man in his forties with primary liver carcinoma and hepatitis B virus infection.

In the case of this clonotype: Germline is not matched at one junction end, which may reflect a read error. The chain is built from TRBV11-2 and TRBJ2-1; 8 positions match TRBD2. Per germline, CDR1 SGHAT and CDR2 FQNNGV. The CDR3 is 16 amino acids. Here the CDR3 DNA reads TGTACCAGCAGCTCGGGACTAGGGGGAGAACACAATGAGCAGTTCTTC. Residues: CTSSSGLGGEHNEQFF.

Regarding this clonotype: This may come from a read error, since a much larger clone is one base off. The chain has TRBV29-1 and TRBJ1-1, with no clear D. The CDR3 length is 12 residues. V lost 7 bases and J 1 base, leaving 10 bases between the germline ends. Germline V lookup: CDR1 SQVTM, CDR2 ANQGSEA. The DNA of the CDR3 is TGCAGCGCCGGACTACCGAACACTGAAGCTTTCTTT. It is translated as CSAGLPNTEAFF.

Turning to this clonotype: A junction end diverges from the germline sequence, so it may reflect a read error. This chain connects TRBV5-5 to TRBJ2-2; 7 nucleotides line up with TRBD1. The CDR3 length is 17 residues. The V gene's germline CDR1 is SGHKS and CDR2 YYEKEE (reference sequence). Written as DNA, the CDR3 is TGTGCCAGCAGCTTGGGGCCAGGGGGTAATCTAGCCGGGGAGCTGCTTTTT. Translating gives CASSLGPGGNLAGELLF.

As to this clonotype: At one end the junction does not follow the germline gene, possibly because of a read error. The CDR3 sequence is CVSTRAGVCYEQYF. The DNA of the CDR3 is TGTGTCAGCACCCGAGCGGGAGTGTGCTACGAGCAGTACTTC. The chain has TRBV11-2 and TRBJ2-7; 8 bases line up with TRBD2. The CDR3 is 14 amino acids. The germline V gene has CDR1 SGHAT and CDR2 FQNNGV.

The CDR3 DNA reads as TGCAGCGCCCCGGGGACTAGCGGGAAGCACTCGTACGAGCAGTACTTC. Translating it yields CSAPGTSGKHSYEQYF. The gene calls are TRBV29-1 and TRBJ2-7, with 13 positions matching TRBD2. V shed 7 bases, J shed 4 bases, and the junction held 13 bases outside the gene matches. The CDR3 length is 16 residues. The germline CDR1 and CDR2 sequences are SQVTM and ANQGSEA.

As to this clonotype: The junction departs from germline at one end; a sequencing error may be responsible. The V gene is TRBV11-2, the J gene TRBJ2-1; D gene uncertain. The CDR3 consists of 11 residues. Per the germline V gene, CDR1 is SGHAT and CDR2 is FQNNGV. CDR3 residues: CASSFLVEQFF. In DNA form, the CDR3 reads TGTGCCAGTAGCTTCTTGGTTGAGCAGTTCTTC.

CDR3 region: CASSQLADDTQHF. The CDR3 region has the DNA TGTGCCAGCAGCCAGTTAGCAGACGATACGCAGCATTTT. The J gene is TRBJ2-3, the V gene TRBV11-2; D unclear. The tail of the sequence fits TRBJ1-5 better, so the J call may be wrong. CDR3 length: 13 residues. Germline CDR1 SGHAT, CDR2 FQNNGV.

V usage is TRBV7-2 and J usage is TRBJ2-5; TRBD2 agrees at 10 bases. Germline loops: CDR1 SGHTA, CDR2 FQGNSA. CDR3 length: 18 residues. V shed 1 base and J 3 bases; nucleotides not matched to a gene: 11. CDR3: CASSLEGDLSGREETQYF. The CDR3, as DNA: TGTGCCAGCAGCTTAGAGGGGGACCTAAGCGGGAGGGAAGAGACCCAGTACTTC.

The sample holds a few counts of this clonotype. Just one base apart from a much larger clone, this may be a read error. CDR3 in DNA: TGTGCCAGCAGTCCGGAACAGGGCGGTCAGGAGCAGTTCTTC. Translation: CASSPEQGGQEQFF. The genes are TRBV6-5 and TRBJ2-1, with TRBD1 as a possible D gene (6 bases). The V gene's germline CDR1 is MNHEY and CDR2 SVGAGI. V lost 5 bases and J 10 bases, leaving 18 bases between the germline ends. This CDR3 spans 14 amino acids.

This chain links TRBV20-1 with TRBJ2-1; tentative D call: TRBD2 (5 bases). The V gene's germline CDR1 is DFQATT and CDR2 SNEGSKA (reference sequence). CDR3 length: 11 residues. Trimming removed 7 bases from V and 10 bases from J, with 14 bases in between. The CDR3 DNA follows: TGCAGTGGGACTCCCGGCGGAGAGCAGTTCTTC. Residues: CSGTPGGEQFF.

This clonotype was seen at least ten times. The rearrangement uses TRBV4-1 and TRBJ1-2; TRBD1 agrees at 8 bases. CDR1 is MGHRA and CDR2 is YSYEKL in the germline V gene. The CDR3 runs to 13 residues. V lost 4 bases to trimming and J lost 6 bases; unmatched junction nucleotides: 4. This CDR3 is CASSRSTGDGYTF. Written as DNA, the CDR3 is TGCGCCAGCAGCCGCTCGACAGGGGATGGCTACACCTTC.

Concerning this clonotype: At one of its ends the junction is not consistent with the germline gene, which may arise from a read error. The genes are TRBV4-1 and TRBJ1-1; D possibly corresponds to TRBD1 (6 bases). Germline V lookup: CDR1 MGHRA, CDR2 YSYEKL. This CDR3 comprises 14 residues. The CDR3 is CASSHAGAGTEASF. CDR3 nucleotide sequence: TGCGCCAGCAGCCATGCAGGGGCTGGTACTGAAGCTTCATTT.

Concerning this clonotype itself: A junction boundary mismatches the germline segment, possibly from a read error. The chain employs TRBV4-1 and TRBJ1-4; no clear D gene. CDR1 and CDR2 from the germline V gene are MGHRA and YSYEKL. This CDR3 has 16 residues. CDR3 in amino acids: CTSSQVPGETNEKLLF. CDR3 nucleotide sequence: TGCACCAGCAGCCAAGTCCCCGGGGAAACTAATGAAAAACTGTTATTT.

This chain connects TRBV20-1 to TRBJ2-7; D possibly corresponds to TRBD1 (6 bases). From germline, CDR1 is DFQATT and CDR2 SNEGSKA (reference sequence). V was trimmed by 2 bases and J by 2 bases, leaving 16 bases between them. The CDR3 is 15 amino acids. This CDR3 is CSARKPGTPTYEQYF. Here the CDR3 DNA reads TGCAGTGCTAGAAAACCGGGGACACCTACCTACGAGCAGTACTTC.

The rearrangement links TRBV28 to TRBJ2-7; TRBD2 agrees at 7 bases. J lost 12 bases, V lost 5 bases, and 13 bases had no gene match. The CDR3 is made up of 13 amino acids. Germline lookup yields CDR1 MDHEN and CDR2 SYDVKM. The CDR3: CASSKAPRTRGYF. As DNA, the CDR3 is TGTGCCAGCAGTAAAGCCCCTAGGACTAGAGGGTACTTC.

Comments on this clonotype: At one of its ends the junction is not consistent with the germline gene, which may arise from a read error. The V call is TRBV30, the J call TRBJ2-3, with D possibly being TRBD2 (7 bases). The CDR3 is made up of 14 amino acids. CDR1 and CDR2 from the germline V gene are GTSNPN and SVGIG (reference sequence). CDR3 region: CARRRGAQADTQYF. In DNA form, the CDR3 reads TGTGCCCGGAGACGGGGGGCGCAGGCAGATACGCAGTATTTT.

This clonotype was counted between two and nine times. V is TRBV30 and J is TRBJ2-1; D is possibly TRBD1 or TRBD2 (5 bases each). The CDR3 sequence is 14 residues long. Germline CDR1 reads GTSNPN; CDR2 reads SVGIG (reference sequence). Deletions cut 2 bases from V and 4 bases from J, with 12 bases between. CDR3 coding DNA: TGTGCCTGGAGTATGGGGGTGGTGTACAATGAGCAGTTCTTC. Encoded protein: CAWSMGVVYNEQFF.